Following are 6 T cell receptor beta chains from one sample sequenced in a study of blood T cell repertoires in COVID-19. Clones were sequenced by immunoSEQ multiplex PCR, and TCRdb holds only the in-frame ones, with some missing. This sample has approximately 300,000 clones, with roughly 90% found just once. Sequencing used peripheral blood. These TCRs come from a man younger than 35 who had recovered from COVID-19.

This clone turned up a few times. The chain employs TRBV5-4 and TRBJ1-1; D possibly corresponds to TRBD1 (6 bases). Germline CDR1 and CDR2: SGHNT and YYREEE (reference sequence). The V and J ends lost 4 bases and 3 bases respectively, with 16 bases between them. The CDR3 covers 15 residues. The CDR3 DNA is TGTGCCAGCAGCCCGGACAGCGAGGGATACACTGAAGCTTTCTTT. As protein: CASSPDSEGYTEAFF. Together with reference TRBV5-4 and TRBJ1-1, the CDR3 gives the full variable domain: ETGVTQSPTHLIKTRGQQVTLRCSSQSGHNTVSWYQQALGQGPQFIFQYYREEENGRGNFPPRFSGLQFPNYSSELNVNALELDDSALYLCASSPDSEGYTEAFFGQGTRLTVV.

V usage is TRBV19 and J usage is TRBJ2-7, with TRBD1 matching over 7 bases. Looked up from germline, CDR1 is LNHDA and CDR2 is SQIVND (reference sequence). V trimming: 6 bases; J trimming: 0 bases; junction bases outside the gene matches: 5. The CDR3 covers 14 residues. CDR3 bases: TGTGCCAGTAGCCTACAGGGGTCCTCCTACGAGCAGTACTTC. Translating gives CASSLQGSSYEQYF.

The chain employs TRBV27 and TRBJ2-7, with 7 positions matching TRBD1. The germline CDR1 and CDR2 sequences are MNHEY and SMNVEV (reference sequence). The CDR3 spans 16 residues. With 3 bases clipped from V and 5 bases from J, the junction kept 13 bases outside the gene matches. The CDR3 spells CASSFARGQPLDEQYF. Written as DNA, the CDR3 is TGTGCCAGCAGTTTCGCTCGGGGACAGCCCCTAGACGAGCAGTACTTC.

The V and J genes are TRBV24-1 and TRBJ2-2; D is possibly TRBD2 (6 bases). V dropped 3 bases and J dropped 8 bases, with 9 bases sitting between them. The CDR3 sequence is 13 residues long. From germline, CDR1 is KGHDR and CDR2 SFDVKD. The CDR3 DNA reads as TGTGCCACCAGTGATCTGGGGGGTGGGGAGCTGTTTTTT. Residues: CATSDLGGGELFF.

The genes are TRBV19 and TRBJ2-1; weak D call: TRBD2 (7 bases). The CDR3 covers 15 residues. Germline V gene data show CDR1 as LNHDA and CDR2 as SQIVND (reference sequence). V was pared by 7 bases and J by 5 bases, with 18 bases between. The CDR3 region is CASNSGDKLNNEQFF. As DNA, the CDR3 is TGTGCCAGTAACAGCGGGGACAAACTAAACAATGAGCAGTTCTTC.

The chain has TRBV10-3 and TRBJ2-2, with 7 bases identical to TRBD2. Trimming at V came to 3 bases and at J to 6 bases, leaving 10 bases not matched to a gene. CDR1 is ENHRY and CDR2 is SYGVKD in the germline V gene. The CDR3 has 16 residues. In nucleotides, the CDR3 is TGTGCCATCAGTGAAGTCCGGGGGGTAGGGTCCGGGGAGCTGTTTTTT. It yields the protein CAISEVRGVGSGELFF.